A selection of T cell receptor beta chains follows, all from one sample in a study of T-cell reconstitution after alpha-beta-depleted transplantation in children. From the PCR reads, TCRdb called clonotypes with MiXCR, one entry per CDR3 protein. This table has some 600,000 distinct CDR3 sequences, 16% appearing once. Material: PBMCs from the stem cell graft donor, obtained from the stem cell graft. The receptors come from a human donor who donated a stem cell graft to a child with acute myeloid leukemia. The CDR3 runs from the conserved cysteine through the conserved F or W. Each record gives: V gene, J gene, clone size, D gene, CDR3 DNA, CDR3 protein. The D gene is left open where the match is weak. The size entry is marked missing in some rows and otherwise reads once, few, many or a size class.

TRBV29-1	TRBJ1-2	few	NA	TGCAGCGTTGAACCCCCGGGCTATGGCTACACCTTC	CSVEPPGYGYTF
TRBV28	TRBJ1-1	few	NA	TGTGCCAGCAGTTTTCCCATCGGGACAACATCCATGAACACTGAAGCTTTCTTT	CASSFPIGTTSMNTEAFF
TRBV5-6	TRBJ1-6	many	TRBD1	TGTGCCAGCAGCCCGGGGACAGGGAATAATTCACCCCTCCACTTT	CASSPGTGNNSPLHF
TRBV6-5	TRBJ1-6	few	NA	TGTGCCAGCAGTTCTCCCGGAGGAATCGGCTCACCCCTCCACTTT	CASSSPGGIGSPLHF
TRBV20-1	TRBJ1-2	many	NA	TGCAGTGCTCGTGTTCGGGCAGGGAGCTACACCTTC	CSARVRAGSYTF
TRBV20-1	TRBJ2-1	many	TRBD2	TGCAGTGCTGCCCCCCAGAGCCCGGGGCTAGCGGGGGTGGAGCAGTTCTTC	CSAAPQSPGLAGVEQFF
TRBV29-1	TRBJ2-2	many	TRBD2	TGCAGCGTAGAGCGGGGGGGCGGCGGGGAGCTGTTTTTT	CSVERGGGGELFF
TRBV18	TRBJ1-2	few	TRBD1	TGTGCCAGCTCACCTGCTGCGAACAGGGGGAATAGTGGCTACACCTTC	CASSPAANRGNSGYTF
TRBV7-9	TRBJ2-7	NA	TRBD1	TGTGCCAGCAGCTATGGGACAGGCAACAAGCAGTACTTC	CASSYGTGNKQYF
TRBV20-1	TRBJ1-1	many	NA	TGCAGTGCTAGAGATTATCGGCAGAACACTGAAGCTTTCTTT	CSARDYRQNTEAFF
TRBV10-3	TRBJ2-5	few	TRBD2	TGTGCCATCAGTGACCACGGGGGGGTACAAGAGACCCAGTACTTC	CAISDHGGVQETQYF
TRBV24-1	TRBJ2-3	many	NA	TGTGCCACCAGTGATTTGATGGGGAACACAGATACGCAGTATTTT	CATSDLMGNTDTQYF
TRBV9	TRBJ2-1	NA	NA	TGTGCCAGCAGCGCGAAAATAACAGGATCCTGGGCCTCCTACAATGAGCAGTTCTTC	CASSAKITGSWASYNEQFF
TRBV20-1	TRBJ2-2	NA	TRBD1	TGCAGTGCTAGAGTCCTAGCAGGGGGAGAGCTGTTTTTT	CSARVLAGGELFF
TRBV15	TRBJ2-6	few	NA	TGTGCCACCAGCAGGGGGGCCCAACCGTCTGGGGCCAACGTCCTGACTTTC	CATSRGAQPSGANVLTF